These T cell receptor beta chains were read from a single sample in a study of T cells after yellow fever vaccination. TCRdb fed the 5' RACE reads into MiXCR, producing one record per CDR3 protein. The sample lists about 360,000 distinct CDR3 sequences; more than 5.5% were seen once. Sequencing used PBMCs, obtained 5 days after the yellow fever booster vaccination. These receptors were obtained from a man aged 25-40 years who received the YFV17D yellow fever vaccine. The CDR3 runs from the conserved cysteine through the conserved F or W. A D gene is named only where the DNA matches it firmly. A row's size may be missing; if present it is once, few, many or a size class.

J: TRBJ1-4
D: NA
size: few
V: TRBV5-1
CDR3: CASSLDLRGATNEKLFF
DNA: TGCGCCAGCAGCTTAGATCTTCGCGGTGCAACTAATGAAAAACTGTTTTTT

J: TRBJ2-5
D: NA
size: many
V: TRBV7-3
CDR3: CASSLSGLLRETQYF
DNA: TGTGCCAGCAGCTTATCCGGACTCCTAAGAGAGACCCAGTACTTC

J: TRBJ1-1
D: NA
size: few
V: TRBV9
CDR3: CASSGGALNTEAFF
DNA: TGTGCCAGCAGCGGGGGGGCATTGAACACTGAAGCTTTCTTT

J: TRBJ2-2
D: TRBD2
size: many
V: TRBV7-3
CDR3: CASSLRPSGSWNTGELFF
DNA: TGTGCCAGCAGCTTACGTCCTAGCGGGAGTTGGAACACCGGGGAGCTGTTTTTT

J: TRBJ2-6
D: NA
size: NA
V: TRBV28
CDR3: CASSSPGVSGANVLTF
DNA: TGTGCCAGCAGTTCCCCTGGGGTCTCCGGGGCCAACGTCCTGACTTTC

J: TRBJ2-5
D: NA
size: many
V: TRBV30
CDR3: CAWNKRPQETQYF
DNA: TGTGCCTGGAATAAGCGTCCCCAAGAGACCCAGTACTTC

J: TRBJ1-2
D: TRBD1
size: few
V: TRBV5-1
CDR3: CASSLGDRAYGYTF
DNA: TGCGCCAGCAGCTTGGGGGACAGGGCCTATGGCTACACCTTC

J: TRBJ2-6
D: TRBD1
size: few
V: TRBV6-2/TRBV6-3
CDR3: CASSWTGYFSGANVLTF
DNA: TGTGCCAGCAGTTGGACAGGGTACTTCTCTGGGGCCAACGTCCTGACTTTC

J: TRBJ2-1
D: TRBD2
size: many
V: TRBV7-6
CDR3: CASSLPETSGNNEQFF
DNA: TGTGCCAGCAGCTTACCGGAGACTAGCGGGAACAATGAGCAGTTCTTC

J: TRBJ2-3
D: NA
size: few
V: TRBV18
CDR3: CASSPPGGTGQYF
DNA: TGTGCCAGCTCACCCCCCGGTGGAACGGGGCAGTATTTT

J: TRBJ2-5
D: NA
size: few
V: TRBV5-1
CDR3: CASSSNGAQETQYF
DNA: TGCGCCAGCAGCTCTAACGGGGCCCAAGAGACCCAGTACTTC

J: TRBJ2-7
D: TRBD1
size: few
V: TRBV11-2
CDR3: CASSRDRGGGEQYF
DNA: TGTGCCAGCAGCCGCGACAGGGGCGGTGGCGAGCAGTACTTC

J: TRBJ2-3
D: NA
size: NA
V: TRBV29-1
CDR3: CSVDILDSSTDTQYF
DNA: TGCAGCGTTGATATACTAGATTCTAGCACAGATACGCAGTATTTT

J: TRBJ2-2
D: NA
size: few
V: TRBV7-6
CDR3: CASSFTVEGTGELFF
DNA: TGTGCCAGCAGCTTTACCGTCGAGGGGACCGGGGAGCTGTTTTTT

J: TRBJ2-2
D: NA
size: many
V: TRBV9
CDR3: CASSVVAGELFF
DNA: TGTGCCAGCAGCGTAGTTGCCGGGGAGCTGTTTTTT

J: TRBJ2-5
D: NA
size: many
V: TRBV15
CDR3: CATSRVRTGYQETQYF
DNA: TGTGCCACCAGCAGAGTTCGTACAGGGTACCAAGAGACCCAGTACTTC

J: TRBJ1-5
D: NA
size: NA
V: TRBV3-1
CDR3: CASSQDYNQPQHF
DNA: TGTGCCAGCAGCCAAGATTACAATCAGCCCCAGCATTTT

J: TRBJ2-4
D: TRBD2
size: many
V: TRBV20-1
CDR3: CSAREGTSGTNIQYF
DNA: TGCAGTGCTAGAGAAGGGACTAGCGGCACTAACATTCAGTACTTC

J: TRBJ2-1
D: NA
size: many
V: TRBV12-3/TRBV12-4
CDR3: CASSRDQNEQFF
DNA: TGTGCCAGCAGCCGGGACCAAAATGAGCAGTTCTTC

J: TRBJ1-2
D: NA
size: many
V: TRBV7-8
CDR3: CASSDLTGGPSAGSGYTF
DNA: TGTGCCAGCAGTGACCTGACAGGAGGGCCCTCGGCCGGGAGTGGCTACACCTTC